This T cell receptor beta chain was obtained from a study of T cell changes during pregnancy in multiple sclerosis. The CDR3 has 15 amino acids. Trimming cost V 1 base and J 0 bases, with 10 bases left between them. In germline, CDR1 is KGHSH, CDR2 LQKENI. Here immunoSEQ multiplex PCR was the method, and the copy in TCRdb shows in-frame clones only, minus some. The sample carries around 130,000 clones, 95% to 98% recorded once. This clonotype was obtained from a female donor with multiple sclerosis, enrolled in a pregnancy study. J is TRBJ2-7 and V is TRBV18, with D hard to call. The sample here was peripheral blood, taken after pregnancy. CDR3 coding DNA: TGTGCCAGCTCACCACTTACCCTAGACTCCTACGAGCAGTACTTC. Translated: CASSPLTLDSYEQYF.